The 19 T cell receptor beta chains listed next were all sequenced from one sample in a study of tumour-infiltrating T cells in Burkitt lymphoma. Libraries were prepared by immunoSEQ multiplex PCR; TCRdb keeps only in-frame clonotypes and omits some of them. This sample yields about 6,600 clones, of which more than 70% are seen a single time; 9.5% to 12% belongs to the top ten. Sequenced: tumor tissue. Receptors originate from a human donor with Burkitt lymphoma.

V usage is TRBV2 and J usage is TRBJ1-1; TRBD1 might be the D (6 bases). The CDR3 has 13 residues. CDR1 is SNHLY and CDR2 is FYNNEI in the germline V gene. The germline V and J ends were trimmed by 7 bases and 2 bases, with 11 bases remaining between them. Here the CDR3 reads CASTGDKNTEAFF. CDR3 sequence (DNA): TGTGCCAGCACTGGGGACAAAAACACTGAAGCTTTCTTT. Filled out from reference TRBV2 and TRBJ1-1, the complete variable domain reads EPEVTQTPSHQVTQMGQEVILRCVPISNHLYFYWYRQILGQKVEFLVSFYNNEISEKSEIFDDQFSVERPDGSNFTLKIRSTKLEDSAMYFCASTGDKNTEAFFGQGTRLTVV.

The rearrangement joins TRBV29-1 to TRBJ2-7; 8 nucleotides match TRBD1. The CDR3 totals 14 residues. Germline V lookup: CDR1 SQVTM, CDR2 ANQGSEA. Germline trimming cut 4 bases from V and 3 bases from J; bases unmatched to any gene: 8. CDR3 protein: CSVVFQGANYEQYF. DNA for the CDR3: TGCAGCGTTGTATTCCAGGGGGCTAACTACGAGCAGTACTTC.

This clone was seen more than once but under ten times. An end of the junction differs from the germline gene, which may be a read error. The same CDR3 arises from other DNA sequences in this sample as well. This sequence joins TRBV30 and TRBJ1-3; possibly TRBD1 for D (5 bases). CDR3 length: 15 amino acids. Germline CDR1 and CDR2: GTSNPN and SVGIG (reference sequence). CDR3 sequence (DNA): TGTGCCCGGAGTGTAGACAGCGCGCCTGGAAACACCATATATTTT. It encodes CARSVDSAPGNTIYF.

This chain joins TRBV5-1 and TRBJ1-1; no clear D gene. Germline lookup yields CDR1 SGHRS and CDR2 YFSETQ. The CDR3 loop spans 15 amino acids. Trimming removed 0 bases from V and 10 bases from J, with 19 bases in between. Here the CDR3 DNA reads TGCGCCAGCAGCTTGGTTTTGGGGTCTTCTGGAGGAGCTTTCTTT. Translation: CASSLVLGSSGGAFF.

This chain links TRBV27 with TRBJ2-1; 8 positions match TRBD1. Germline trimming cut 5 bases from V and 6 bases from J; bases unmatched to any gene: 6. The CDR3 runs 14 residues. Looked up from germline, CDR1 is MNHEY and CDR2 is SMNVEV (reference sequence). CDR3 nucleotide sequence: TGTGCCAGCAGTCCCTGGACAGGGACCAATGAGCAGTTCTTC. This translates into CASSPWTGTNEQFF.

This chain joins TRBV9 and TRBJ2-7; D ambiguous. Trimming shortened V by 0 bases and J by 5 bases, and 12 bases separated the two germline ends. The V gene's germline CDR1 is SGDLS and CDR2 YYNGEE. CDR3 length: 14 amino acids. CDR3 nucleotide sequence: TGTGCCAGCAGCGTAGATCCCACCAGTGACGAGCAGTACTTC. The encoded protein is CASSVDPTSDEQYF.

The chain uses TRBV19 and TRBJ1-1, with D perhaps matching TRBD1 (5 bases). The CDR3 loop spans 14 amino acids. In germline, CDR1 is LNHDA, CDR2 SQIVND (reference sequence). Trimming stripped 6 bases from V and 5 bases from J, with 16 bases between. In nucleotides, the CDR3 is TGTGCCAGTAGAAGAGGGGCGCATGCTACTGAAGCTTTCTTT. Translated: CASRRGAHATEAFF. The complete variable domain, with remaining parts taken from reference TRBV19 and TRBJ1-1, reads DGGITQSPKYLFRKEGQNVTLSCEQNLNHDAMYWYRQDPGQGLRLIYYSQIVNDFQKGDIAEGYSVSREKKESFPLTVTSAQKNPTAFYLCASRRGAHATEAFFGQGTRLTVV.

The V and J genes are TRBV5-1 and TRBJ2-1, with D perhaps assigned TRBD1 or TRBD2 (5 bases each). The V and J ends lost 4 bases and 0 bases respectively, with 17 bases between them. The CDR3 totals 17 residues. Germline assignment: CDR1 SGHRS and CDR2 YFSETQ. CDR3 amino acids: CASSHQGDPPSYNEQFF. The CDR3 DNA follows: TGCGCCAGCAGCCATCAGGGAGATCCCCCCTCCTACAATGAGCAGTTCTTC.

The CDR3 loop reads CASSLGAGGAYEQYF. CDR3 DNA: TGTGCCAGCAGCTTGGGGGCGGGGGGCGCCTACGAGCAGTACTTC. The chain recombines TRBV5-4 with TRBJ2-7; 8 bases fit TRBD2. CDR3 length: 15 residues. Losses at the gene ends were 0 bases for V and 2 bases for J; bases not matched to a gene: 4. The V gene's germline CDR1 is SGHNT and CDR2 YYREEE (reference sequence).

The rearrangement links TRBV19 to TRBJ1-4, with D unclear. Trimming cost V 0 bases and J 6 bases, with 5 bases left between them. The CDR3 totals 13 residues. Germline loops: CDR1 LNHDA, CDR2 SQIVND (reference sequence). The CDR3 coding sequence is TGTGCCAGTAGTATAGACCCCGATGAAAAACTGTTTTTT. This translates into CASSIDPDEKLFF.

This chain uses TRBV4-2 with TRBJ2-1; D possibly corresponds to TRBD2 (5 bases). The CDR3 extends over 14 amino acids. V was shortened by 1 base and J by 10 bases, with 14 bases between the two germline ends. The germline V gene has CDR1 LGHNA and CDR2 YNFKEQ. The CDR3 region is CASSQVRDATEQFF. The CDR3 DNA sequence: TGTGCCAGCAGCCAAGTACGGGATGCTACGGAGCAGTTCTTC.

The chain joins TRBV5-1 to TRBJ1-5; 8 bases align to TRBD1. This CDR3 comprises 15 residues. Germline CDR1 and CDR2: SGHRS and YFSETQ. The trim removed 4 bases at V and 0 bases at J, leaving 3 bases unmatched. CDR3 sequence reads: CASSTGQGSNQPQHF. The CDR3, as DNA: TGCGCCAGCAGCACCGGACAGGGTAGCAATCAGCCCCAGCATTTT.

This chain links TRBV5-1 with TRBJ2-1; TRBD2 matches at 12 bases. From germline, CDR1 is SGHRS and CDR2 YFSETQ. J lost 4 bases, V lost 4 bases, and 3 bases had no gene match. The CDR3 loop spans 15 amino acids. In nucleotides, the CDR3 is TGCGCCAGCAGCACCGGGACTAGCGGGTACAATGAGCAGTTCTTC. This gives the protein CASSTGTSGYNEQFF.

The rearrangement joins TRBV19 to TRBJ2-3; 7 nucleotides match TRBD2. The CDR3 is 13 amino acids. Trimming took 8 bases from V and 4 from J; bases not matched to a gene: 6. Germline lookup yields CDR1 LNHDA and CDR2 SQIVND (reference sequence). The CDR3 loop reads CASRAGVADTQYF. The CDR3 DNA is TGTGCCAGTCGGGCGGGAGTGGCAGATACGCAGTATTTT.

The J gene is TRBJ2-1, the V gene TRBV5-1, with TRBD2 matching over 7 bases. Germline CDR1 is SGHRS and CDR2 is YFSETQ. The V segment lost 0 bases and the J segment 8 bases; nucleotides outside the gene matches: 8. This CDR3 is built from 15 residues. The CDR3 nucleotides are TGCGCCAGCAGCTTGGCATCCGGAGGGAGGGATGAGCAGTTCTTC. The encoded protein is CASSLASGGRDEQFF. Together with reference TRBV5-1 and TRBJ2-1, the CDR3 gives the full variable domain: KAGVTQTPRYLIKTRGQQVTLSCSPISGHRSVSWYQQTPGQGLQFLFEYFSETQRNKGNFPGRFSGRQFSNSRSEMNVSTLELGDSALYLCASSLASGGRDEQFFGPGTRLTVL.

About this clone: The junction departs from the called germline gene at one end, perhaps through a read error. V is TRBV7-7 and J is TRBJ2-5; D remains ambiguous. This CDR3 spans 13 amino acids. Germline V gene lookup returns CDR1 SSHAT and CDR2 FNYEAQ (reference sequence). CDR3 bases: TGTGCTAGCAGCCCAGTTGGGCAAGAGACCCAGTACTTC. Translating it yields CASSPVGQETQYF.

The chain couples TRBV30 to TRBJ1-2; D gene unclear. Germline CDR1 reads GTSNPN; CDR2 reads SVGIG (reference sequence). This CDR3 spans 13 amino acids. V was trimmed by 1 base and J by 4 bases, leaving 10 bases between them. CDR3 loop: CAWSASLAYGYTF. DNA of the CDR3: TGTGCCTGGAGTGCCTCTTTGGCCTATGGCTACACCTTC.

Note on this clone: One junction end disagrees with the germline gene, perhaps due to a read error. J is TRBJ2-3 and V is TRBV7-8; weak D call: TRBD2 (7 bases). Per the germline V gene, CDR1 is SGHVS and CDR2 is FQNEAQ. The CDR3 has 14 amino acids. The CDR3 region is CASRRGGSTDTQYF. The CDR3 coding sequence is TGTGCCAGCCGAAGGGGGGGATCCACAGATACGCAATATTTT.

The V call is TRBV29-1, the J call TRBJ1-6; 7 nucleotides agree with TRBD1. The CDR3 spans 13 residues. The V and J ends lost 6 bases and 7 bases, in that order; junction bases with no gene match: 6. The germline V gene encodes CDR1 SQVTM and CDR2 ANQGSEA. The CDR3 DNA follows: TGCAGCGTCCGACAGGGCTGGAATTCACCCCTCCACTTT. Translated, it gives CSVRQGWNSPLHF.